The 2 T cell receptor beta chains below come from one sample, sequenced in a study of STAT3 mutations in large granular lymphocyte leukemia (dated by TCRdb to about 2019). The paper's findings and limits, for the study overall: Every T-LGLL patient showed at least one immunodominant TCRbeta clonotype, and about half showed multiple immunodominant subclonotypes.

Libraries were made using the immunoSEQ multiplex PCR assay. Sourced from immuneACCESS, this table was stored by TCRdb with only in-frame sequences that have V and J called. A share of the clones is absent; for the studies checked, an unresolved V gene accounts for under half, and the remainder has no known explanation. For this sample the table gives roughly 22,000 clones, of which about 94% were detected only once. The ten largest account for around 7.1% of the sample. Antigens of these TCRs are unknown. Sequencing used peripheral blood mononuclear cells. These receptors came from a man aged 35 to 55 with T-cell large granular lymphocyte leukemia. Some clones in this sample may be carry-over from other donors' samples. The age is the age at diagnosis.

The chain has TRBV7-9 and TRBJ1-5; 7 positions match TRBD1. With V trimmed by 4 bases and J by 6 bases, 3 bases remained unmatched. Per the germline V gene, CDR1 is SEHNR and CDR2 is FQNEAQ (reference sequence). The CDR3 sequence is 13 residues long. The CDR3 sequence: CASSSGGAQPQHF. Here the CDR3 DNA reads TGTGCCAGCAGCTCAGGGGGGGCTCAGCCCCAGCATTTT.

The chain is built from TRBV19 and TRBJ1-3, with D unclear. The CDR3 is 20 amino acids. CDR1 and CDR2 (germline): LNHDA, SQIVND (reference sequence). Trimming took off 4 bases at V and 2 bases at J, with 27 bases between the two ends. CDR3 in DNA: TGTGCCAGTAGTAAAGTCCGACCTCGGGAGGCACCGGCGCCTGGAAACACCATATATTTT. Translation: CASSKVRPREAPAPGNTIYF. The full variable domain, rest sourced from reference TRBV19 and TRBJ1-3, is DGGITQSPKYLFRKEGQNVTLSCEQNLNHDAMYWYRQDPGQGLRLIYYSQIVNDFQKGDIAEGYSVSREKKESFPLTVTSAQKNPTAFYLCASSKVRPREAPAPGNTIYFGEGSWLTVV.